This T cell receptor (beta chain) was observed in a study of shared clonotypes between healthy human individuals. In the study overall: Each donor's CD8 memory used one plate, CD8 naive two, each CD4 subset three. Overall study findings and caveats: Across subsets, estimated richness was generally greater for naive than for memory populations.

Terminally differentiated effector memory CD45RA+ cells were left out of the naive CD8 fraction, which was CD45RO-negative and positively selected for CCR7. Comment on this clone: Its antigen is unknown.

Profiled with immunoSEQ multiplex PCR; TCRdb holds only in-frame clones, not every one. The sample records more than 550,000 clones, about 91% being singletons. This CDR3 is built from 16 residues. CDR1 is SEHNR and CDR2 is FQNEAQ in the germline V gene (reference sequence). V lost 5 bases to trimming and J lost 0 bases, with 14 bases between them. This clonotype was sampled from a man in his thirties or forties in good health. V gene TRBV7-9 combines with J gene TRBJ2-1; weak D call: TRBD1 (6 bases). The source material was naive CD8+ T cells sorted from blood. CDR3 amino acids: CASSHRTVSSYNEQFF. The CDR3 bases are TGTGCCAGCAGCCACCGGACAGTCAGCTCCTACAATGAGCAGTTCTTC.